These 15 T cell receptor beta chains came from one sample sequenced in a study of identical twins. TCRdb used MiXCR to reprocess the 5' RACE reads, holding one entry per CDR3 protein. The data show some 690,000 distinct CDR3 sequences, 21% seen once. These same data were also listed under a study on T cells expressing NK-cell markers.

Sequencing was done on a sample of PBMCs. These receptors were taken from a woman between 18 and 29 years old in good health.

The chain is built from TRBV7-3 and TRBJ2-7; unclear D gene. This CDR3 is built from 13 residues. With 7 bases removed from V and 2 bases from J, the gap between germline ends came to 12 bases. Germline loops: CDR1 SGHTA, CDR2 FQGTGA. The CDR3 spells CASTPAPAYEQYF. CDR3 DNA sequence: TGTGCCAGCACGCCGGCTCCCGCCTACGAGCAGTACTTC.

V and J are TRBV12-3 or TRBV12-4 and TRBJ1-4; D is undetermined. Trimming left V 4 bases short and J 5 bases short, with 8 bases between. The CDR3 is 13 amino acids. In DNA, the CDR3 is TGTGCCAGCAGTTCCCCGGGCAATGAAAAACTGTTTTTT. It specifies CASSSPGNEKLFF.

The gene calls are TRBV6-5 and TRBJ1-1, with D unresolved. Germline values: CDR1 MNHEY, CDR2 SVGAGI. Trimming removed 10 bases at V and 8 bases at J, with 11 bases between. The CDR3 covers 10 residues. The CDR3 region is CAKIGREAFF. As DNA, the CDR3 is TGTGCCAAAATAGGGAGGGAAGCTTTCTTT.

The chain combines TRBV5-5 with TRBJ2-1; 10 nucleotides match TRBD2. The V and J ends lost 3 bases and 11 bases, in that order; junction bases with no gene match: 14. The CDR3 length is 16 residues. Germline assignment: CDR1 SGHKS and CDR2 YYEKEE (reference sequence). The CDR3 is CASSWILAGEHRKQFF. The CDR3 DNA reads TGTGCCAGCAGCTGGATTCTAGCGGGAGAGCACCGAAAGCAGTTCTTC.

This clonotype was recorded only once. The chain links TRBV5-6 to TRBJ2-1; TRBD2 matches at 7 bases. Germline-derived CDR1 and CDR2 are SGHDT and YYEEEE. This CDR3 contains 16 residues. Trimming took 4 bases from V and 1 from J; bases not matched to a gene: 8. CDR3: CASSLKRGPSYNEQFF. As DNA, the CDR3 is TGTGCCAGCAGCCTAAAGCGGGGTCCTTCCTACAATGAGCAGTTCTTC.

This clonotype has more than one count but fewer than ten. The CDR3 spells CSAEAGTSYNEQFF. The CDR3 coding sequence is TGCAGTGCTGAAGCGGGGACCTCCTACAATGAGCAGTTCTTC. The chain uses TRBV20-1 and TRBJ2-1; 7 bases are a match to TRBD2. The germline gives CDR1 DFQATT, CDR2 SNEGSKA (reference sequence). After removal of 5 bases from V and 0 bases from J, the junction contained 4 bases not matched to a gene. This CDR3 has 14 amino acids.

This clonotype has more than one count but fewer than ten. The V and J genes are TRBV2 and TRBJ2-1; TRBD2 aligns across 13 bases. The CDR3 extends over 19 amino acids. V gave up 11 bases and J gave up 0 bases; unmatched junction bases: 16. In germline, CDR1 is SNHLY, CDR2 FYNNEI. The DNA for the CDR3 is TGTGCCTTCAGTATACCGGGACTAGCGGGATTCAGCTCCTACAATGAGCAGTTCTTC. It yields the protein CAFSIPGLAGFSSYNEQFF.

This clonotype was recorded only once. J is TRBJ2-1 and V is TRBV7-2; 12 nucleotides line up with TRBD2. Per germline, CDR1 SGHTA and CDR2 FQGNSA. The CDR3 is 15 residues long. J was trimmed by 6 bases and V by 3 bases; bases with no gene match: 3. CDR3 amino acids: CASSFASGRGNEQFF. The CDR3 DNA follows: TGTGCCAGCAGCTTCGCTAGCGGGAGGGGCAATGAGCAGTTCTTC.

This clonotype was seen at least ten times. One junction end disagrees with the germline gene, perhaps due to a read error. The chain employs TRBV7-9 and TRBJ2-1; the match to TRBD2 covers 7 bases. Per germline, CDR1 SEHNR and CDR2 FQNEAQ (reference sequence). This CDR3 is built from 14 residues. The CDR3 reads CASSSGGTYNEQFF. The CDR3 bases are TGCGCCAGCAGCTCGGGGGGAACCTACAATGAGCAGTTCTTC.

This clonotype showed up just a few times. The chain recombines TRBV20-1 with TRBJ2-2; TRBD1 matches at 10 bases. With V trimmed by 1 base and J by 6 bases, 8 bases remained unmatched. The CDR3 length is 16 residues. CDR1 is DFQATT and CDR2 is SNEGSKA in the germline V gene (reference sequence). CDR3 protein: CSARVIGTGDSGELFF. For the CDR3, the DNA is TGCAGTGCTAGAGTGATCGGGACAGGGGATTCCGGGGAGCTGTTTTTT.

This clonotype was seen ten or more times. This sequence joins TRBV12-3 or TRBV12-4 and TRBJ2-7; D call uncertain. This CDR3 contains 11 residues. V was cut by 8 bases and J by 3 bases, with 8 bases left in between. CDR3 sequence: CASRRSYEQYF. The CDR3 DNA sequence: TGTGCCAGCCGGCGGAGCTACGAGCAGTACTTC.

This clonotype was seen only a few times. The chain links TRBV20-1 to TRBJ2-1, with a tentative D call TRBD2 (5 bases). The CDR3 contains 13 residues. The V end was cut by 2 bases, the J end by 6 bases, with 11 bases between. CDR1 and CDR2 from the germline V gene are DFQATT and SNEGSKA (reference sequence). The CDR3 sequence: CSARRLSGNEQFF. The CDR3 region has the DNA TGCAGTGCTAGACGCCTAAGCGGCAATGAGCAGTTCTTC.

This clonotype was found a few times. This chain uses TRBV15 with TRBJ1-1, with D perhaps TRBD1 (6 bases). The CDR3 covers 15 residues. The V end was cut by 0 bases, the J end by 13 bases, with 21 bases between. Germline lookup yields CDR1 LNHNV and CDR2 YYDKDF (reference sequence). CDR3 coding DNA: TGTGCCACCAGCAGAGATTACCGTCCGGGGGCGGTGGGTTTCTTT. This translates into CATSRDYRPGAVGFF.

V and J are TRBV7-9 and TRBJ2-5, with D possibly matching TRBD2 (5 bases). Germline V CDR1 and CDR2: SEHNR, FQNEAQ (reference sequence). The CDR3 is 15 amino acids. The V and J ends lost 5 bases and 9 bases respectively, with 22 bases between them. CDR3 amino acids: CASSLLSGVSRSQYF. In nucleotides, the CDR3 is TGTGCCAGCAGCCTACTATCCGGGGTCTCCCGGTCCCAGTACTTC.

There are many counts of this clonotype. This rearrangement joins TRBV10-3 to TRBJ1-2; D is uncertain. Germline V gene sequence: CDR1 ENHRY, CDR2 SYGVKD. The germline V and J ends were trimmed by 0 bases and 5 bases, with 10 bases remaining between them. The CDR3 has 14 residues. The CDR3 sequence is CAISESMTAYGYTF. The CDR3 DNA sequence: TGTGCCATCAGTGAGTCGATGACGGCATATGGCTACACCTTC.